The clone carrying this T cell receptor (beta chain) was seen a handful of times. Its antigen is not identified. This entry is derived from a study of T-cell memory formation after mild COVID-19. Study-wide context: Largely donor-specific TCR clusters were found.

Regarding the study as a whole: The authors did not confirm SARS-CoV-2 specificity of second-wave clones peaking day 37.

5'RACE with constant-segment primers built TCRalpha and TCRbeta cDNA libraries with UMIs. TCRdb recomputed calls from the 5' RACE reads with MiXCR, one row per CDR3 protein. The table shows hundreds of thousands of distinct CDR3 sequences, with about a sixth occurring only once. Germline trimming cut 4 bases from V and 5 bases from J; bases unmatched to any gene: 10. The CDR3 consists of 16 residues. Looked up from germline, CDR1 is MNHEY and CDR2 is SVGEGT. This clonotype was sampled from a young man who had mild COVID-19 (a few samples of this study predate the infection). Cell type and time point are not known. Specimen: PBMCs or a T cell subset sorted from them (not recorded which). The chain employs TRBV6-2 or TRBV6-3 and TRBJ1-5; the match to TRBD1 covers 8 bases. CDR3 amino acids: CASSSYTGGIYQPQHF. The CDR3 DNA reads TGTGCCAGCAGTTCGTACACAGGGGGTATCTATCAGCCCCAGCATTTT.